The TCR beta chain described here comes from a study of T cell responses to AZD1222 COVID-19 vaccine. Some clones are missing from TCRdb's copy, which holds only in-frame ones; the method was immunoSEQ multiplex PCR. This repertoire shows tens of thousands of clones, approximately 84% found once; its top ten account for approximately 10%. In the case of this clone: Antigen: not known.

Study-wide points: Donors were chiefly white British, with a greater number of females, and clonal diversity was perhaps underestimated. It was only 6 or 7 AZD1222 recipients who were seropositive at baseline. After the peak T cell response, and only then, were repertoires sampled.

Germline V gene lookup returns CDR1 MGHRA and CDR2 YSYEKL. Unmatched junction bases numbered 22, after V lost 3 bases and J lost 6 bases. The CDR3 is made up of 21 amino acids. The input for sequencing was peripheral blood, taken on day 0 of AZD1222 vaccination. The receptor was isolated from an adult in good health. The rearrangement uses TRBV4-1 and TRBJ2-1; TRBD1 matches at 11 bases. Written as DNA, the CDR3 is TGCGCCAGCAGCCATCGGTCCTTCGACTCCTTGGGGACAGGGGGACTCAATGAGCAGTTCTTC. It is translated as CASSHRSFDSLGTGGLNEQFF.